The 14 T cell receptor beta chains reported below all come from one sample, sequenced in a study of T cell responses to AZD1222 COVID-19 vaccine. Method: immunoSEQ multiplex PCR; TCRdb's copy keeps in-frame clones and lacks some. The data hold roughly 150,000 clones, with approximately 87% observed a single time. Here the sequenced sample was peripheral blood, taken 28 days after the second AZD1222 dose. The receptor source for this set is an adult who received the AZD1222 COVID-19 vaccine.

As for this clone: Other nucleotide sequences in the sample specify the same CDR3. The rearrangement links TRBV3-1 (or the pseudogene TRBV3-2) to TRBJ2-2; 7 bases fit TRBD1. CDR3 size: 16 residues. Germline CDR1 and CDR2: LGHDT and YNNKEL (reference sequence). V lost 4 bases and J lost 0; bases outside the gene matches: 5. CDR3 bases: TGTGCCAGCAGCCTAACCGGGACAGCGAACACCGGGGAGCTGTTTTTT. This translates into CASSLTGTANTGELFF.

The V and J genes are TRBV28 and TRBJ1-5; D perhaps matches TRBD1 (6 bases). Per germline, CDR1 MDHEN and CDR2 SYDVKM. The V end lost 6 bases, the J end lost 0 bases, and 15 bases lay between the germline ends. This CDR3 comprises 16 residues. Written as DNA, the CDR3 is TGTGCCAGCAGCGTAGGGGGGGCGGATAGCAATCAGCCCCAGCATTTT. It translates to CASSVGGADSNQPQHF.

The V gene is TRBV4-2, the J gene TRBJ2-4; 9 nucleotides align to TRBD1. The V gene's germline CDR1 is LGHNA and CDR2 YNFKEQ. The CDR3 is made up of 15 amino acids. V shed 1 base, J shed 8 bases, and the junction held 6 bases outside the gene matches. Written as DNA, the CDR3 is TGTGCCAGCAGCCAAGTCGCGAGACAGGGGGACATTCAGTACTTC. Translated, it gives CASSQVARQGDIQYF.

The chain recombines TRBV2 with TRBJ1-1; TRBD1 aligns across 7 bases. The CDR3 has 14 amino acids. V lost 6 bases to trimming and J lost 2 bases; unmatched junction nucleotides: 6. Germline CDR1 and CDR2: SNHLY and FYNNEI. CDR3 region: CASRGTAKNTEAFF. The CDR3 nucleotides read TGTGCCAGCAGGGGGACAGCTAAAAACACTGAAGCTTTCTTT.

This clone was detected once. The chain employs TRBV21-1 and TRBJ1-4; the D call in the table, TRBD1, was not verified against the DNA. TRBV21-1 is a pseudogene segment. This CDR3 contains 18 residues. The CDR3 DNA sequence: TGTGCCAGCAGCAAAGGAACAGAAGTTCGCACAACTAATGAAAAACTGTTTTTT. Its protein is CASSKGTEVRTTNEKLFF.

The V gene is TRBV11-3, the J gene TRBJ2-1; TRBD2 aligns across 11 bases. Trimming removed 5 bases from V and 8 bases from J; junction bases left unmatched: 11. The CDR3 loop spans 16 amino acids. CDR1 SGHNT and CDR2 YENEEA come from the germline V gene. This CDR3 reads CASSPSTSGSFYEQFF. The CDR3 DNA sequence: TGTGCCAGCAGCCCATCTACTAGCGGGAGTTTCTATGAGCAGTTCTTC. Complete variable domain (other parts from reference TRBV11-3 and TRBJ2-1): EAGVVQSPRYKIIEKKQPVAFWCNPISGHNTLYWYLQNLGQGPELLIRYENEEAVDDSQLPKDRFSAERLKGVDSTLKIQPAELGDSAVYLCASSPSTSGSFYEQFFGPGTRLTVL.

The V call is TRBV6-5, the J call TRBJ1-4; possible D gene TRBD1, 6 bases. CDR3 length: 15 amino acids. V was clipped by 6 bases and J by 7 bases, with 18 bases between them. From germline, CDR1 is MNHEY and CDR2 SVGAGI. CDR3 sequence: CASRFLPDSSEKLFF. The CDR3 coding sequence is TGTGCCAGCAGGTTTCTGCCGGACAGCAGTGAAAAACTGTTTTTT.

J is TRBJ1-2 and V is TRBV28, with 7 bases fitting TRBD1. V shed 6 bases, J shed 4 bases, and the junction held 2 bases outside the gene matches. Germline V gives CDR1 MDHEN, CDR2 SYDVKM. The CDR3 runs to 12 residues. This CDR3 is CASRGQTYGYTF. DNA of the CDR3: TGTGCCAGCAGGGGACAGACCTATGGCTACACCTTC.

The rearrangement links TRBV5-1 to TRBJ1-1; 7 bases map to TRBD1. The CDR3 is 14 amino acids. CDR1 and CDR2 (germline): SGHRS, YFSETQ. The J segment lost 1 base and the V segment lost 4 bases, leaving 4 bases of the junction unmatched. The CDR3 loop is CASSHDRANTEAFF. CDR3 nucleotides: TGCGCCAGCAGCCACGACAGGGCGAACACTGAAGCTTTCTTT.

This clone has a single count. The sample carries other DNA sequences with the same CDR3. The rearrangement uses TRBV5-1 and TRBJ2-3, with D possibly TRBD2 on 6 matching bases. The CDR3 spans 14 residues. V dropped 5 bases and J dropped 2 bases, with 12 bases sitting between them. The germline V gene has CDR1 SGHRS and CDR2 YFSETQ. The chain's CDR3 is CASRVTGDTDTQYF. CDR3 sequence (DNA): TGCGCCAGCAGAGTAACGGGAGACACAGATACGCAGTATTTT.

The chain joins TRBV28 to TRBJ1-5; the match to TRBD1 covers 8 bases. V trimming: 3 bases; J trimming: 6 bases; junction bases outside the gene matches: 4. Germline V CDR1 and CDR2: MDHEN, SYDVKM. This CDR3 spans 14 amino acids. The CDR3 protein is CASSFRGLGQPQHF. Written as DNA, the CDR3 is TGTGCCAGCAGTTTCAGGGGGCTTGGTCAGCCCCAGCATTTT.

The chain employs TRBV6-5 and TRBJ1-2; 7 bases match TRBD1. Germline V gene lookup returns CDR1 MNHEY and CDR2 SVGAGI. J was trimmed by 7 bases and V by 2 bases; bases with no gene match: 10. The CDR3 sequence is 15 residues long. CDR3 in DNA: TGTGCCAGCAGTTACAGGGCAGACAGGGTGGGTGGCTACACCTTC. This gives the protein CASSYRADRVGGYTF.

The chain couples TRBV29-1 to TRBJ1-2, with TRBD1 matching 12 bases. This CDR3 contains 15 residues. The germline CDR1 and CDR2 sequences are SQVTM and ANQGSEA. J was trimmed by 8 bases and V by 3 bases; bases with no gene match: 10. The CDR3 DNA reads as TGCAGCGTTGAGGAGCCGGGACAGGGGGCTTTGGGCTACACCTTC. This sequence encodes CSVEEPGQGALGYTF.

The V and J genes are TRBV9 and TRBJ1-1; 8 bases agree with TRBD1. The ends lost 0 bases at V and 5 bases at J; junction bases unmatched: 3. CDR3 length: 14 residues. The germline CDR1 and CDR2 sequences are SGDLS and YYNGEE. The CDR3 reads CASSVAQGATEAFF. The CDR3 DNA reads as TGTGCCAGCAGCGTAGCGCAGGGGGCTACTGAAGCTTTCTTT.